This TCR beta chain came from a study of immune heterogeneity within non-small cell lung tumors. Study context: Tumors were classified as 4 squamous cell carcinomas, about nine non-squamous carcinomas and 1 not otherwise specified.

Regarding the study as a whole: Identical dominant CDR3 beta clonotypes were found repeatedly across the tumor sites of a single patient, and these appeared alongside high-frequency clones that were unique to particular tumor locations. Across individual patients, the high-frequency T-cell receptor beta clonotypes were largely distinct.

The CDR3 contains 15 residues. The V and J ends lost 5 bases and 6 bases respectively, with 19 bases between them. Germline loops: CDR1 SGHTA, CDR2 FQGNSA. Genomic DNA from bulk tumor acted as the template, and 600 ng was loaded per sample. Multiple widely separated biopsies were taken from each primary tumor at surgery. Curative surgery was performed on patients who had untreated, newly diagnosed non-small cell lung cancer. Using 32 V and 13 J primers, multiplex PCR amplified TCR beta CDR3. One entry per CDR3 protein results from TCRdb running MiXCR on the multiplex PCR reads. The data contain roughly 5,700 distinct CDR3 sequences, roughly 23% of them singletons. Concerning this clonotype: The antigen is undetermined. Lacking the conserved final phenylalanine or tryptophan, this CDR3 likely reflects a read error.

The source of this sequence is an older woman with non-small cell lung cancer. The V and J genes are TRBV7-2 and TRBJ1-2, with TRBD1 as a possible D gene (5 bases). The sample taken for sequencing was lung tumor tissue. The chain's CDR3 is CASSATSSTVDGYTL. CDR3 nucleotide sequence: TGTGCCAGCAGCGCAACCTCCTCGACAGTAGATGGCTACACCTTA.